This T cell receptor (beta chain) was found in a study of CD8 T cells in Susac syndrome. The CDR3 covers 16 residues. CDR1 and CDR2 from the germline V gene are SGHAT and FQNNGV. The V gene end was trimmed by 5 bases and the J gene end by 0 bases; junction bases not matched to a gene: 8. Reverse transcription of 0.5 to 1 ug RNA was performed with random hexamers. TCRdb fed the immunoSEQ multiplex PCR reads into MiXCR, producing one record per CDR3 protein. The table shows some 150,000 distinct CDR3 sequences, with nearly 97% occurring only once. The receptor's source is a human donor with multiple sclerosis. The V gene is TRBV11-2, the J gene TRBJ2-3; 7 nucleotides agree with TRBD2. Sequenced material: CD8+ T cells from PBMCs. CDR3 sequence: CASSPRAGDSTDTQYF. CDR3 nucleotide sequence: TGTGCCAGCAGCCCACGGGCGGGGGACAGCACAGATACGCAGTATTTT.